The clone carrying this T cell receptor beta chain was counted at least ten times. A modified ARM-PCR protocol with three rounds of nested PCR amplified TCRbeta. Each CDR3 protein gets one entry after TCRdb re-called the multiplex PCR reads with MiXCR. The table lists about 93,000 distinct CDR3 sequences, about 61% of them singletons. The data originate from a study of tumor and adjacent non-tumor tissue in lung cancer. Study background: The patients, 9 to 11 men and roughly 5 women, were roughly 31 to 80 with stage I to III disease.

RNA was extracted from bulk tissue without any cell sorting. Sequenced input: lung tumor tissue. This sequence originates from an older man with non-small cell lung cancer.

CDR3 bases: TGTGCCAGCAGCCCTAGCGTCAACCGAGGGGAGACCCAGTACTTC. Protein: CASSPSVNRGETQYF. The V gene is TRBV7-8, the J gene TRBJ2-5; TRBD2 is a possible D gene (6 bases). CDR1 SGHVS and CDR2 FQNEAQ come from the germline V gene. This CDR3 contains 15 residues. Trimming stripped 5 bases from V and 5 bases from J, with 18 bases between. The full variable domain, with the rest looked up from reference TRBV7-8 and TRBJ2-5, is GAGVSQSPRYKVAKRGQDVALRCDPISGHVSLFWYQQALGQGPEFLTYFQNEAQLDKSGLPSDRFFAERPEGSVSTLKIQRTQQEDSAVYLCASSPSVNRGETQYFGPGTRLLVL.